Listed below are T cell receptor beta chains from one sample, sequenced in a study of neoadjuvant anti-PD-1 for oral cavity cancer. Clones were sequenced by immunoSEQ multiplex PCR, and TCRdb holds only the in-frame ones, with some missing. Found here are around 15,000 clones, roughly 70% of them singletons; the top ten hold approximately 2.5%. The sequences come from PBMCs, collected before nivolumab (anti-PD-1) treatment. Receptors were obtained from a person aged 35-79 years with oral cavity squamous cell carcinoma. Each CDR3 is given without its conserved first and last residue. Each record gives: clone size, V gene, J gene, CDR3 protein. Clone size is shown for a subset of rows, as once, few, many or a class of expanded clone.

>few|TRBV29-1|TRBJ1-1
SVWAVVEAF
>few|TRBV19|TRBJ2-7
ASSIVQGNPEQY
>once|TRBV20-1|TRBJ2-5
SANKGETQY
>-|TRBV28|TRBJ2-7
ASRTKRSYEQY
>-|TRBV5-1|TRBJ2-1
ASSLRLAEYNEQF
>few|TRBV27|TRBJ1-5
ASSLNNQPQH
>-|TRBV7-3|TRBJ2-1
ASSQGRGYNEQF
>-|TRBV19|TRBJ2-7
ASSVMGQGHEQY
>few|TRBV27|TRBJ2-7
ASSRGVRTYEQY
>few|TRBV2|TRBJ2-4
ASRVGGAADIQY
>-|TRBV11-3|TRBJ2-1
ASSWGLLSYNEQF
>few|TRBV6-4|TRBJ2-1
ASSDTLAGGNEQF
>-|TRBV6-1|TRBJ2-6
ASSEAGGGLGANVLT
>-|TRBV5-1|TRBJ2-5
ASSLTKQETQY